This T cell receptor beta chain was recorded in a study of Graves' ophthalmopathy and Graves' hyperthyroidism. The study's findings and limits: With approximately 90% sensitivity and around 80% specificity, a 13-signature model separated ophthalmopathy from stable hyperthyroidism. The model predicted progression of ophthalmopathy with a sensitivity of roughly 69%, and its specificity was about 76%.

Germline V gene lookup returns CDR1 SGHTA and CDR2 FQGTGA. CDR3 length: 14 residues. The V gene lost 1 base and the J gene lost 5 bases, with 11 bases spanning the gap. This clonotype has at least ten counts. What it recognizes is unknown. TCR beta CDR3 amplification used RNA transcripts. First-round RT-PCR used HTBI primers; second-round multiplex PCR followed. Each CDR3 protein is one row after TCRdb ran MiXCR on the multiplex PCR reads. The data hold over a million distinct CDR3 sequences, with about 36% observed a single time. The V call is TRBV7-3, the J call TRBJ2-5; D remains ambiguous. The sequencing input was peripheral blood or thyroid tissue (not recorded which). The receptor's source is an adult man with Graves' hyperthyroidism. The CDR3 nucleotides read TGTGCCAGCAGCTTAAGGGGTAGTGTTGAGACCCAGTACTTC. This codes for CASSLRGSVETQYF.